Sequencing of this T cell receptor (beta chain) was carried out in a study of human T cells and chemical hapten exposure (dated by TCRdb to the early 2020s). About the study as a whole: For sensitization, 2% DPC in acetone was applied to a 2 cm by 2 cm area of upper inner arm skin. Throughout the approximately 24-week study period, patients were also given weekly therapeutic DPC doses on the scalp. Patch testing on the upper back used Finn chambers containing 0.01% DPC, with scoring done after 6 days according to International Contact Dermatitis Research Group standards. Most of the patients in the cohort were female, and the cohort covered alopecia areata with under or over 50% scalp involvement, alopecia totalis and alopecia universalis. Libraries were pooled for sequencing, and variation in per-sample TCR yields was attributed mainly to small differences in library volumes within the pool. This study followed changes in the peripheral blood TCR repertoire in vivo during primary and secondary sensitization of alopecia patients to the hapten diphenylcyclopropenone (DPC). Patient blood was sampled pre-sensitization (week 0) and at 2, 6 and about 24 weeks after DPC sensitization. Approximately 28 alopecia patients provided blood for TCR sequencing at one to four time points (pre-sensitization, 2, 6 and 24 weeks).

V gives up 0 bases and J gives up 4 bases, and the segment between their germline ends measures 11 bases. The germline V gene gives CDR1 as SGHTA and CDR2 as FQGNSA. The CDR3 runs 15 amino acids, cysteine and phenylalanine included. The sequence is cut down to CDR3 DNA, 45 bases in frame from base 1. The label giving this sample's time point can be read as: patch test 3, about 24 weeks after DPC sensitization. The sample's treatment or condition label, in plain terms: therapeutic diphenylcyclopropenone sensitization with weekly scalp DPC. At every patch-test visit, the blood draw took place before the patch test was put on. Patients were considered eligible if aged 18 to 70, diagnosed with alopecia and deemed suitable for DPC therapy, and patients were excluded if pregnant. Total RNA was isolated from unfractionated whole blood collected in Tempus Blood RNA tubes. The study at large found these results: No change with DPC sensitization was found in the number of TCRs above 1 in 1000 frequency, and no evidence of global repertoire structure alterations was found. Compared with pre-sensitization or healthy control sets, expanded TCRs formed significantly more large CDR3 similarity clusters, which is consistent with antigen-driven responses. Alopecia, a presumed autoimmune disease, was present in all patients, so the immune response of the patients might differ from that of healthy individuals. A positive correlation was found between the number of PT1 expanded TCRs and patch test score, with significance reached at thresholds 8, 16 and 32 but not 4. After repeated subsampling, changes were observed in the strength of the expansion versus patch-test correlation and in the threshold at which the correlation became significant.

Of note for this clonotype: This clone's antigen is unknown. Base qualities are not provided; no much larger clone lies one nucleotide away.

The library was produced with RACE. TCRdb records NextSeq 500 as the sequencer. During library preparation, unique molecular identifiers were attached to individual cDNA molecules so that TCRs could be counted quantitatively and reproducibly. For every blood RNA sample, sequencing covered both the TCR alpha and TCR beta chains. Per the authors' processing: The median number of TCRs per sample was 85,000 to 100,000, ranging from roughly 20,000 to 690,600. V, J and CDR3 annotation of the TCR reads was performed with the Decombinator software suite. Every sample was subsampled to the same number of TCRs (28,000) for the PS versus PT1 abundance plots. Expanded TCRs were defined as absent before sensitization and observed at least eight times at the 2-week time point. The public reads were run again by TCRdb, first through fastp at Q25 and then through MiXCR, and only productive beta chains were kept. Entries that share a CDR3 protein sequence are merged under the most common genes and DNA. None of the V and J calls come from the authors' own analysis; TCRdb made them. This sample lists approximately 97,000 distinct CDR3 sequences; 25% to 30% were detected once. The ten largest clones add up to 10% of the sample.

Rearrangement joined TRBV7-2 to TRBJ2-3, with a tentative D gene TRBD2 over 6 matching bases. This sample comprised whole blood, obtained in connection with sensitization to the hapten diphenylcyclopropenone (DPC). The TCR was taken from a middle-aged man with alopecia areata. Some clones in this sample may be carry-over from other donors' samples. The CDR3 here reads CASSLARGGADTQYF. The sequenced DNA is TGTGCCAGCAGCTTAGCGCGGGGTGGCGCAGATACGCAGTATTTT.